The rows below give T cell receptor beta chains drawn from one sample of a study of shared T cell receptors in the human thymus. Profiled with immunoSEQ multiplex PCR; TCRdb holds only in-frame clones, not every one. This table holds about 500,000 clones, approximately 80% found once. A further study also used this sample, focusing on human thymus T cells.

Input material: thymocytes. These receptors were collected from a boy in the first two years of life with a congenital heart defect. Both conserved end residues are part of each CDR3. The D gene is left open where the match is weak. The size entry is marked missing in some rows and otherwise reads once, few, many or a size class.

DNA: TGTGCCAGCAGTTTATTGGCAGGGGCCTACAATCAGCCCCAGCATTTT
CDR3: CASSLLAGAYNQPQHF
D: .
J: TRBJ1-5
size: .
V: TRBV27

DNA: TGTGCCAGCAGCCCGCGACAGGGGCCCCAAATGCCCTCTGGAAACACCATATATTTT
CDR3: CASSPRQGPQMPSGNTIYF
D: TRBD1
J: TRBJ1-3
size: .
V: TRBV7-8

DNA: TGTGCCAGCAGAGGACAGGGCTATGGCTACACCTTC
CDR3: CASRGQGYGYTF
D: TRBD1
J: TRBJ1-2
size: .
V: TRBV6-1

DNA: TGTGCCAGCAGTCACGGCTCCTACGAGCAGTACTTC
CDR3: CASSHGSYEQYF
D: .
J: TRBJ2-7
size: .
V: TRBV6-6

DNA: TGTGCCAGCAGCGTCCCTGTGGCTTTCTTT
CDR3: CASSVPVAFF
D: .
J: TRBJ1-1
size: few
V: TRBV21-1

DNA: TGTGCCAGCCCGTCACCGGGACAGGTTAACTATGGCTACACCTTC
CDR3: CASPSPGQVNYGYTF
D: TRBD1
J: TRBJ1-2
size: .
V: TRBV27

DNA: TGCGCCAGCAGCCAAGAGATTAGGGACAGGGGGTTCCACGAGCAGTACTTC
CDR3: CASSQEIRDRGFHEQYF
D: TRBD1
J: TRBJ2-7
size: few
V: TRBV4-3

DNA: TGTGCCACCAGCAGAGGCCGGGAAAAACTGTTTTTT
CDR3: CATSRGREKLFF
D: .
J: TRBJ1-4
size: .
V: TRBV15

DNA: TGTGCCAGCAGCTCCGGACAGGGGGGAGGGACTGAAGCTTTCTTT
CDR3: CASSSGQGGGTEAFF
D: TRBD1
J: TRBJ1-1
size: .
V: TRBV5-4

DNA: TGCGCCAGCAGCGATACTATCCCTGATCGGGGTTATCGGCAGTTCTTC
CDR3: CASSDTIPDRGYRQFF
D: .
J: TRBJ2-1
size: .
V: TRBV5-1

DNA: TGTGCCAGCAGTCTAGCGGGAGGGTTCTACGAGCAGTACTTC
CDR3: CASSLAGGFYEQYF
D: TRBD2
J: TRBJ2-7
size: .
V: TRBV27

DNA: TGTGCCAGCAGCCAAGGCGGACAGGAAGAAGAGACCCAGTACTTC
CDR3: CASSQGGQEEETQYF
D: TRBD1
J: TRBJ2-5
size: few
V: TRBV14

DNA: TGTGCCAGTAGTTGTGTGTGGCGGGCGAACACCGGGGAGCTGTTTTTT
CDR3: CASSCVWRANTGELFF
D: .
J: TRBJ2-2
size: .
V: TRBV19

DNA: TGTGCCAGCAGCCTAGGACAGGGGGGGACCGGGGAGCTGTTTTTT
CDR3: CASSLGQGGTGELFF
D: TRBD1
J: TRBJ2-2
size: .
V: TRBV7-6

DNA: TGTGCCAGCAGTCAACACCGGGACTACTCCTACGAGCAGTACTTC
CDR3: CASSQHRDYSYEQYF
D: TRBD2
J: TRBJ2-7
size: .
V: TRBV28

DNA: TGTGCCAGCAGCTTGGTAAGCGGCCTAACAGATACGCAGTATTTT
CDR3: CASSLVSGLTDTQYF
D: .
J: TRBJ2-3
size: .
V: TRBV5-6

DNA: TGTGCCTGGAGATATGAGGGACTAGCGGGTCCTACTTCGATGATAAACACCGGGGAGCTGTTTTTT
CDR3: CAWRYEGLAGPTSMINTGELFF
D: TRBD2
J: TRBJ2-2
size: .
V: TRBV30

DNA: TGTGCCAGCAGCTCAGCGTCTAGTCGCCGCAATGAGCAGTTCTTC
CDR3: CASSSASSRRNEQFF
D: .
J: TRBJ2-1
size: .
V: TRBV7-2

DNA: TGCGCCAGCAGCCAAGATTTACCCGTGACTAGCGGCTCCTACGAGCAGTACTTC
CDR3: CASSQDLPVTSGSYEQYF
D: TRBD2
J: TRBJ2-7
size: .
V: TRBV4-3

DNA: TGTGCCAGCAGCTCAGGGGATTCTGGAAACACCATATATTTT
CDR3: CASSSGDSGNTIYF
D: .
J: TRBJ1-3
size: few
V: TRBV5-6

DNA: TGTGCCAGCAGCGAGAGACAACAGTCCACAGATACGCAGTATTTT
CDR3: CASSERQQSTDTQYF
D: .
J: TRBJ2-3
size: .
V: TRBV6-1

DNA: TGTGCTAGTGGTTTGGTACTAGACAGGGCCAACGTCACAGATACGCAGTATTTT
CDR3: CASGLVLDRANVTDTQYF
D: TRBD1
J: TRBJ2-3
size: .
V: TRBV12-5

DNA: TGTGCCAGCAGCCTATTAGCGGGACCCTCCTACAATGAGCAGTTCTTC
CDR3: CASSLLAGPSYNEQFF
D: TRBD2
J: TRBJ2-1
size: .
V: TRBV7-2

DNA: TGTGCCAGCAGTGATTGGGGGGTGTCGACCCAGGGGGGTGAAGCTTTCTTT
CDR3: CASSDWGVSTQGGEAFF
D: TRBD1
J: TRBJ1-1
size: once
V: TRBV25-1

DNA: TGTGCCAGCAGCTTGACGGGTAGCACAGATACGCAGTATTTT
CDR3: CASSLTGSTDTQYF
D: .
J: TRBJ2-3
size: few
V: TRBV7-2

DNA: TGTGCCAGCAGTTTATCAGGGACAGGGAACTACGAGCAGTACTTC
CDR3: CASSLSGTGNYEQYF
D: TRBD1
J: TRBJ2-7
size: .
V: TRBV28

DNA: TGTGCCTGGAGTAGCGGGTCTTGGGAGCCCCAGCATTTT
CDR3: CAWSSGSWEPQHF
D: .
J: TRBJ1-5
size: .
V: TRBV30

DNA: TGCGCCAGCAGCCACACCCACCGGGGGTACGAGCAGTACTTC
CDR3: CASSHTHRGYEQYF
D: .
J: TRBJ2-7
size: .
V: TRBV4-3

DNA: TGCGCCAGCAGCCAAGGGGTAGAGGTACGGACAGATACGCAGTATTTT
CDR3: CASSQGVEVRTDTQYF
D: .
J: TRBJ2-3
size: .
V: TRBV4-1

DNA: TGTGCCAGCAGTTTTATCGTTAGACAGTACAAAGGGGCCAATCAGCCCCAGCATTTT
CDR3: CASSFIVRQYKGANQPQHF
D: .
J: TRBJ1-5
size: .
V: TRBV28

DNA: TGCGCCAGCAGCCAAGAGGCGGAACCTTCTAACTATGGCTACACCTTC
CDR3: CASSQEAEPSNYGYTF
D: .
J: TRBJ1-2
size: few
V: TRBV4-3